This T cell receptor (beta chain) is from a study of T cells after posttransplantation cyclophosphamide. Study conclusions and caveats: Tissue-infiltrating T cells from skin or gut overlapped little with blood T cells. Recipient CMV seropositivity and CMV reactivation strongly tracked TRB clonality. Donor-recipient repertoire similarity was low at 1-2 months, rising over year one.

V lost 1 base to trimming and J lost 4 bases, with 13 bases between them. Germline loops: CDR1 SGHTA, CDR2 FQGNSA. This CDR3 has 16 amino acids. A marrow graft followed busulfan-fludarabine conditioning, with cyclophosphamide on days +3 and +4. A word on this clone: The antigen is undetermined.

Generated by immunoSEQ multiplex PCR, the TCRdb table keeps only in-frame clones and is missing some. The repertoire holds roughly 4,500 clones, with about two thirds as singletons. This specimen was PBMCs, taken 362 days after allogeneic stem cell transplant with posttransplant cyclophosphamide. The chain joins TRBV7-2 to TRBJ2-2; possible D gene TRBD2, 6 bases. The clonotype was recovered from a male patient between 60 and 69 years old who received an allogeneic stem cell transplant from an unrelated donor, was CMV-positive, and had acute GVHD only. A share of the T cells may be of graft donor origin. CDR3: CASSLGTGGGTGELFF. As DNA, the CDR3 is TGTGCCAGCAGCTTAGGCACCGGGGGAGGCACCGGGGAGCTGTTTTTT.